This TCR beta chain emerged from a study of early T cells in non-severe SARS-CoV-2 infection. The CDR3 length is 15 residues. Trimming removed 4 bases from V and 4 bases from J; junction bases left unmatched: 10. From germline, CDR1 is DFQATT and CDR2 SNEGSKA (reference sequence). Whole-study results and caveats: CD4 and private specificities were missed by VDJdb matching, which favored anti-spike CD8 responses.

In regard to this clonotype: Antigen: not known.

MiXCR, run by TCRdb on the 5' RACE reads, gives a single entry per CDR3 protein. The sample has tens of thousands of distinct CDR3 sequences, less than 15% seen once; the top ten hold approximately 4%. The receptor's source is an adult who was a healthcare worker with PCR-confirmed SARS-CoV-2 infection or an uninfected control (not recorded which). The input for sequencing was whole blood, taken at baseline. This sequence joins TRBV20-1 and TRBJ2-3; TRBD2 matches at 8 bases. DNA of the CDR3: TGCAGTGCTACAGCGGGAGTCTGGAGCCCAGATACGCAGTATTTT. Translation gives CSATAGVWSPDTQYF.